A single sample is the source of the 13 T cell receptor beta chains below, sequenced in a study of kidney transplant recipient with SARS-CoV-2 infection. TCRdb ran MiXCR on the reads and lists one entry per CDR3 protein. Among fewer than 250,000 distinct CDR3 sequences listed, 29% were seen once. Sequenced here: a blood sample, sampled at baseline and on day 111 from a kidney transplant recipient. These receptors were taken from a male patient younger than 45 who had COVID-19 and was a kidney transplant recipient. The graft donor may have given rise to some T cells.

This clonotype was seen ten or more times. The rearrangement joins TRBV6-2 or TRBV6-3 to TRBJ1-2; D call uncertain. Germline V lookup: CDR1 MNHEY, CDR2 SVGEGT. The CDR3 extends over 17 amino acids. Trimming stripped 4 bases from V and 4 bases from J, with 22 bases between. The CDR3 protein is CASSWTFCIGKTYGYTF. The CDR3 DNA reads TGTGCCAGCAGTTGGACCTTCTGCATCGGAAAGACCTATGGCTACACCTTC.

This clonotype came up a few times. The chain couples TRBV13 to TRBJ2-5; the match to TRBD2 covers 8 bases. CDR1 and CDR2 from the germline V gene are PRHDT and FYEKMQ (reference sequence). The length of the CDR3 is 15 residues. The junction had 6 bases not matched to a gene; V was cut back by 5 bases and J by 1 base. The CDR3 region has the DNA TGTGCCAGCAGCCTTAGCGGGGAAAGCCAAGAGACCCAGTACTTC. Residues: CASSLSGESQETQYF.

For this clonotype: One base away lies a much larger clone, so this may be a sequencing read error. The chain uses TRBV7-3 and TRBJ1-1, with D perhaps TRBD1 (5 bases). V lost 8 bases and J lost 4, with 14 bases in between. The V gene's germline CDR1 is SGHTA and CDR2 FQGTGA. This CDR3 comprises 13 residues. Here the CDR3 DNA reads TGTGCCAGCGGCACGGGGGGGATCACTGAAGCTTTCTTT. This codes for CASGTGGITEAFF.

Points on this clonotype: A much larger clonotype is one base distant, so this may be a read error. The chain carries TRBV4-1 and TRBJ1-3; unclear D gene. Germline V gene sequence: CDR1 MGHRA, CDR2 YSYEKL. The CDR3 length is 20 residues. The CDR3 coding sequence is TGCGCCAGCAGCCAATCTCCGGGCCTCCGTACTCTCTTTTCTGGAACCACCATATATTTT. Translation: CASSQSPGLRTLFSGTTIYF.

With regard to this clonotype: A clone one base away is much larger, so this may be a read error. The V gene is TRBV9, the J gene TRBJ1-2; D not resolved. V was trimmed by 0 bases and J by 4 bases, leaving 13 bases between them. Germline CDR1 is SGDLS and CDR2 is YYNGEE. The CDR3 is 15 amino acids. The CDR3 region has the DNA TGTGCCAGCAGCGTAGAAGACAATCCGACCTATGGCTACACCTTC. As protein: CASSVEDNPTYGYTF.

A remark on this clonotype: A much more abundant neighbour one base away suggests this may be a read error. This sequence joins TRBV28 and TRBJ2-1; 8 bases are a match to TRBD2. With V trimmed by 4 bases and J by 12 bases, 23 bases remained unmatched. This CDR3 is built from 18 residues. CDR1 is MDHEN and CDR2 is SYDVKM in the germline V gene. CDR3: CASSSLGIEREPFGGQFF. The CDR3, as DNA: TGTGCCAGCAGTTCCCTCGGGATAGAGCGGGAGCCTTTTGGTGGGCAGTTCTTC.

This clonotype was seen ten or more times. Written as DNA, the CDR3 is TGTGCCAGCTCCCCCGGGGGGACAGGGTTTCGAGAGACCCAGTACTTC. This gives the protein CASSPGGTGFRETQYF. V gene TRBV5-4 combines with J gene TRBJ2-5; 9 bases match TRBD1. The length of the CDR3 is 16 residues. Per the germline V gene, CDR1 is SGHNT and CDR2 is YYREEE (reference sequence). V shed 7 bases, J shed 4 bases, and the junction held 14 bases outside the gene matches. The variable domain in full, completed from reference TRBV5-4 and TRBJ2-5, reads ETGVTQSPTHLIKTRGQQVTLRCSSQSGHNTVSWYQQALGQGPQFIFQYYREEENGRGNFPPRFSGLQFPNYSSELNVNALELDDSALYLCASSPGGTGFRETQYFGPGTRLLVL.

This clonotype was detected many times. The chain has TRBV5-8 and TRBJ1-3, with TRBD1 matching over 9 bases. CDR1 is SGHTS and CDR2 is YDEGEE in the germline V gene. CDR3 length: 15 residues. Germline trimming cut 1 base from V and 4 bases from J; bases unmatched to any gene: 3. CDR3 nucleotide sequence: TGTGCCAGCAGCTTGACAGGGGGCGCCGGAAACACCATATATTTT. It yields the protein CASSLTGGAGNTIYF.

This clonotype was seen only a few times. The rearrangement uses TRBV11-2 and TRBJ2-1; 8 nucleotides match TRBD2. CDR1 SGHAT and CDR2 FQNNGV come from the germline V gene. J was trimmed by 8 bases and V by 1 base; bases with no gene match: 4. The length of the CDR3 is 14 residues. The CDR3 DNA is TGTGCCAGCAGCTTAGCGGGAGGGCCCGATGAGCAGTTCTTC. Translating gives CASSLAGGPDEQFF.

The sample holds many counts of this clonotype. The CDR3 region is CASGPTTYEQYF. The CDR3 coding sequence is TGTGCCAGTGGCCCCACGACCTACGAGCAGTACTTC. The V call is TRBV19, the J call TRBJ2-7; D is ambiguous. In germline, CDR1 is LNHDA, CDR2 SQIVND (reference sequence). The CDR3 extends over 12 amino acids. V was cut by 8 bases and J by 2 bases, with 10 bases left in between.

A word on this clonotype: A read error is possible here, since a much larger clone lies one base away. No conserved phenylalanine or tryptophan ends this CDR3, so it is likely a read error. This chain joins TRBV11-2 and TRBJ1-1; D is undetermined. V dropped 5 bases and J dropped 1 base, with 8 bases sitting between them. This CDR3 comprises 13 residues. Germline CDR1 SGHAT, CDR2 FQNNGV. In nucleotides, the CDR3 is TGTGCCAGCAGCACGGACCGGAACACTGAAGCTTTCTCT. It encodes CASSTDRNTEAFS.

J is TRBJ2-3 and V is TRBV5-1; TRBD2 matches 12 bases. With V trimmed by 3 bases and J by 0 bases, 2 bases remained unmatched. Germline CDR1 SGHRS, CDR2 YFSETQ. This CDR3 spans 16 amino acids. The CDR3: CASSSGTSGSTDTQYF. In DNA form, the CDR3 reads TGCGCCAGCAGCTCAGGGACTAGCGGGAGCACAGATACGCAGTATTTT. Complete variable domain (other parts from reference TRBV5-1 and TRBJ2-3): KAGVTQTPRYLIKTRGQQVTLSCSPISGHRSVSWYQQTPGQGLQFLFEYFSETQRNKGNFPGRFSGRQFSNSRSEMNVSTLELGDSALYLCASSSGTSGSTDTQYFGPGTRLTVL.

Regarding this clonotype: Being one base from a much bigger clone, this may be a read error. The chain recombines TRBV14 with TRBJ1-2, with 8 bases lining up with TRBD1. Germline assignment: CDR1 SGHDN and CDR2 FVKESK. V was pared by 0 bases and J by 10 bases, with 7 bases of the junction left unmatched. The CDR3 extends over 14 amino acids. CDR3 protein: CASSQDRDRHDYTF. CDR3 sequence (DNA): TGTGCCAGCAGCCAAGATCGGGACAGGCATGACTACACCTTC.